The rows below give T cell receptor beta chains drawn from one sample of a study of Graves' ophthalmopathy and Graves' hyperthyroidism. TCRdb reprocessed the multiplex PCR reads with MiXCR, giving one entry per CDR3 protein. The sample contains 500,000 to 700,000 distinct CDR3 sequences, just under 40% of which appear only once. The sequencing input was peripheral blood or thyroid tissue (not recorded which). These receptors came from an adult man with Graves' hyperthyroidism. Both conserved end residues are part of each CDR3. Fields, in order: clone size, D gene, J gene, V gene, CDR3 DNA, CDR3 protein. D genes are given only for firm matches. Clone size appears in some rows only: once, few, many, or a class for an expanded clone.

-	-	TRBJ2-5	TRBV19	TGTGCCAGTAGTATAGTTGGAAGCCTCGAGGAGACCCAGTACTTC	CASSIVGSLEETQYF
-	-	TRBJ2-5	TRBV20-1	TGCAGTGCTAGAAGGCCGGTCGGCAATCAGCCCCAGTACTTC	CSARRPVGNQPQYF
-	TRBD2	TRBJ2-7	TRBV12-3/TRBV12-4	TGTGCCAGCAGTTACCGACTAGCGGGGTCCTACGAGCAGTACTTC	CASSYRLAGSYEQYF
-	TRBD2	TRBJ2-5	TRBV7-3	TGTGCCAGCAGCTTATCAGCGGGAGGGCCGGATACGCAGTACTTC	CASSLSAGGPDTQYF
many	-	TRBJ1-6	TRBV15	TGTGCCACCCGGGGGGACCTTAATTCACCCCTCCACTTT	CATRGDLNSPLHF
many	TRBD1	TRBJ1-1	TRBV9	TGTGCCAGCAGCGTAGCATCAGGGGGCACTGAAGCTTTCTTT	CASSVASGGTEAFF
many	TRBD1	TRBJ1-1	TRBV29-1	TGCAGCGTTGTAATCGGGACAGCGAACACTGAAGCTTTCTTT	CSVVIGTANTEAFF
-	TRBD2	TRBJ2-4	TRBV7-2	TGTGCCAGCAGCTTGGAAATCCTAGCGGGGGGTTGGTACTTC	CASSLEILAGGWYF
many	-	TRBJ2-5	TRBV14	TGTGCCAGCAGCCTAGATGGGACCCAGTACTTC	CASSLDGTQYF
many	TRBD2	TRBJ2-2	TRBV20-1	TGCAGTGCTAAGCTAGCGGGGAACACCGGGGAGCTGTTTTTT	CSAKLAGNTGELFF
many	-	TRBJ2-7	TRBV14	TGTGCCAGCAGCCAAGATCCGGCGGTCTCCTACGAGCAGTACTTC	CASSQDPAVSYEQYF
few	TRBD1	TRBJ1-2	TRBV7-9	TGTGCCAGCAGCTCACTGCCGGAACAGGGGGCAAATGGCTACACCTTC	CASSSLPEQGANGYTF
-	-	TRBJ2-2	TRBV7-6	TGTGCCAGCAGCTTAGGTACCGGTGAGCAGTTTTTT	CASSLGTGEQFF